These T cell receptor beta chains were read from a single sample in a study of graft-versus-host responses after intestinal transplantation. These TCRs' antigens remain unknown. This table comes from immunoSEQ multiplex PCR, and its TCRdb copy is limited to in-frame clones, with some not included. The sample carries about 100,000 clones, about 90% recorded once. The sequencing here drew on unstimulated CD4+ T cells sorted from spleen or lymph node cells, taken before transplant. These receptors all come from a human donor who was the organ donor for an intestinal transplant. Both conserved end residues are part of each CDR3. The D gene is left open where the match is weak. Size tells how often a clone was seen (once, few, many) or the class of an expanded clone, and some rows leave it out.

TRBV18	.	TRBJ1-5	.	TGTGCCAGCTCACGACAGGCCAATCAGCCCCAGCATTTT	CASSRQANQPQHF
TRBV6-4	.	TRBJ2-4	.	TGTGCCAGCTCCCCGACCTTGGCCGCCAAAAACATTCAGTACTTC	CASSPTLAAKNIQYF
TRBV2	.	TRBJ2-3	.	TGTGCCAGCAGCCGGCCCACAGGGACAGATACGCAGTATTTT	CASSRPTGTDTQYF
TRBV28	.	TRBJ2-7	.	TGTGCCAGCAGTGTGGGTTCCTACGAGCAGTACTTC	CASSVGSYEQYF
TRBV28	TRBD1	TRBJ2-7	few	TGTGCCAGCAGTTCCCTTACGGGACAGGGGACCTACGAGCAGTACTTC	CASSSLTGQGTYEQYF
TRBV7-8	TRBD1	TRBJ2-2	.	TGTGCCAGCGGGACAGGGTCGGGCACCGGGGAGCTGTTTTTT	CASGTGSGTGELFF
TRBV4-1	TRBD1	TRBJ1-4	few	TGCGCCAGCAGCCAACGTGCAGGGGGAGTTAATGAAAAACTGTTTTTT	CASSQRAGGVNEKLFF
TRBV7-2	.	TRBJ1-2	once	TGTGCCAGCAGCTTTCTGGAGGGTCTGGGCTATGGCTACACCTTC	CASSFLEGLGYGYTF
TRBV7-2	.	TRBJ2-5	once	TGTGCCAGCAGCTTTCAGGGGGGACAAGAGACCCAGTACTTC	CASSFQGGQETQYF
TRBV11-2	.	TRBJ2-7	.	TGTGCCAGCAGCTCGCAGGGTTACAAGCAGTACTTC	CASSSQGYKQYF
TRBV7-9	TRBD1	TRBJ1-1	.	TGTGCCAGCAGCTACGGACAGGTGAACACTGAAGCTTTCTTT	CASSYGQVNTEAFF
TRBV5-5	TRBD1	TRBJ1-6	.	TGTGCCAGCAAGAGGGGACAGGGCCGCTATAATTCACCCCTCCACTTT	CASKRGQGRYNSPLHF
TRBV7-8	TRBD2	TRBJ2-3	.	TGTGCCAGCAGCTTACGGCTAGCGGGGACCACAGATACGCAGTATTTT	CASSLRLAGTTDTQYF
TRBV5-1	.	TRBJ2-3	.	TGCGCCAGCAGCTTGGCCGGCTCGGATACGCAGTATTTT	CASSLAGSDTQYF
TRBV30	.	TRBJ2-7	.	TGTGCCTGGAGTGTCCGGGTGCCTTACGAGCAGTACTTC	CAWSVRVPYEQYF
TRBV6-5	TRBD2	TRBJ2-2	once	TGTGCCACCGTCCGGGGGGGCGGAACCGGGGAGCTGTTTTTT	CATVRGGGTGELFF
TRBV4-1	TRBD2	TRBJ2-7	.	TGCGCCAGCAGCCAAGCAGGCCCGAGGGGAGGGGAGCAGTACTTC	CASSQAGPRGGEQYF
TRBV5-1	.	TRBJ2-7	.	TGCGCCAGCGGGGGGGGACAGATCGATACCTACGAGCAGTACTTC	CASGGGQIDTYEQYF
TRBV10-3	.	TRBJ1-1	.	TGTGCCAACTCACCTACTTCGACAGAGAACACTGAAGCTTTCTTT	CANSPTSTENTEAFF
TRBV14	.	TRBJ1-2	few	TGTGCCAGCAGCCTATTCCTATGGGGCTACACCTTC	CASSLFLWGYTF
TRBV18	.	TRBJ1-1	.	TGTGCCAGCTCACCACCGGGGGCCCTAGTAGCTTTCTTT	CASSPPGALVAFF
TRBV10-2	.	TRBJ1-1	.	TGCGCCAGTTCGACTCTGAACACTGAAGCTTTCTTT	CASSTLNTEAFF
TRBV2	.	TRBJ1-1	.	TGTGCCAGCAGTGATCGGGGGGTCGGCACTGAAGCTTTCTTT	CASSDRGVGTEAFF
TRBV5-1	.	TRBJ2-5	.	TGCGCCAGCAGCTTGGTTCCCTCTTCCCAAGAGACCCAGTACTTC	CASSLVPSSQETQYF
TRBV6-5	TRBD1	TRBJ1-5	.	TGTGCCAGCAGTGACAGGGTATCTAATCAGCCCCAGCATTTT	CASSDRVSNQPQHF
TRBV28	TRBD1	TRBJ2-7	.	TGTGCCAGCATGGGCAGGGGGCGCGAGCAGTACTTC	CASMGRGREQYF
TRBV6-5	.	TRBJ2-7	.	TGTGCCAGCAGTAGGACGGTAGCCTACGAGCAGTACTTC	CASSRTVAYEQYF
TRBV30	.	TRBJ1-5	once	TGTGCCTGGAGTACAGGGAGCAATCAGCCCCAGCATTTT	CAWSTGSNQPQHF
TRBV28	TRBD1	TRBJ2-6	.	TGTGCCTGCGGACAGGGTATACCTGGGGCCAACGTCCTGACTTTC	CACGQGIPGANVLTF
TRBV4-1	.	TRBJ1-1	.	TGCGCCAGCAGCCAGACTCACACTCCAGGTCGGAACACTGAAGCTTTCTTT	CASSQTHTPGRNTEAFF
TRBV27	.	TRBJ2-1	.	TGTGCCAGCAGTTTGTGGGGGAGCAATGAGCAGTTCTTC	CASSLWGSNEQFF
TRBV29-1	TRBD1	TRBJ2-7	once	TGCAGCGTGAGCCCTGGGACAGCCACCTACGAGCAGTACTTC	CSVSPGTATYEQYF
TRBV6-7	.	TRBJ1-6	.	TGTGCCAGCAGGAATAGGGCAAATTCACCCCTCCACTTT	CASRNRANSPLHF
TRBV10-2	.	TRBJ2-1	.	TGCGCCAGCAGTGGCGGCAGGATACAGTTCTTC	CASSGGRIQFF
TRBV7-3	TRBD2	TRBJ2-2	.	TGTGCCAGCAGCCACCCGGGACTAGCGGCCGGGGAGCTGTTTTTT	CASSHPGLAAGELFF
TRBV19	TRBD2	TRBJ2-3	.	TGTGCCAGTTCTAGCGGGGGGTCAGGGTGGGCAGATACGCAGTATTTT	CASSSGGSGWADTQYF
TRBV6-6	TRBD2	TRBJ2-1	.	TGTGCCAGCAGTGATAGCGGGGTCACCTACAATGAGCAGTTCTTC	CASSDSGVTYNEQFF
TRBV7-3	.	TRBJ2-7	once	TGTGCCAGCAGCTTAACCTACGAGCAGTACTTC	CASSLTYEQYF
TRBV11-2	TRBD1	TRBJ1-5	.	TGTGCCAGCAGCTTAACAGGGGGCCAGCCCCAGCATTTT	CASSLTGGQPQHF
TRBV6-4	TRBD2	TRBJ2-1	.	TGTGCCAGCAGTGTGGGACGGGGAGGGGACAATGAGCAGTTCTTC	CASSVGRGGDNEQFF
TRBV10-2	.	TRBJ2-1	.	TGCGCCAGCAGTGAGGTGAAGAGCTCCTACAATGAGCAGTTCTTC	CASSEVKSSYNEQFF
TRBV5-1	.	TRBJ1-3	.	TGCGCCAGCAGCTTGGACGGGTTTAGCTCTGGAAACACCATATATTTT	CASSLDGFSSGNTIYF
TRBV10-3	.	TRBJ2-6	.	TGTGCCATCAGTGGACAGAGCTCTGGGGCCAACGTCCTGACTTTC	CAISGQSSGANVLTF
TRBV9	TRBD2	TRBJ2-3	.	TGTGCCAGCAGCTCTCGACTAGCGGGGGGGCTGGATACGCAGTATTTT	CASSSRLAGGLDTQYF